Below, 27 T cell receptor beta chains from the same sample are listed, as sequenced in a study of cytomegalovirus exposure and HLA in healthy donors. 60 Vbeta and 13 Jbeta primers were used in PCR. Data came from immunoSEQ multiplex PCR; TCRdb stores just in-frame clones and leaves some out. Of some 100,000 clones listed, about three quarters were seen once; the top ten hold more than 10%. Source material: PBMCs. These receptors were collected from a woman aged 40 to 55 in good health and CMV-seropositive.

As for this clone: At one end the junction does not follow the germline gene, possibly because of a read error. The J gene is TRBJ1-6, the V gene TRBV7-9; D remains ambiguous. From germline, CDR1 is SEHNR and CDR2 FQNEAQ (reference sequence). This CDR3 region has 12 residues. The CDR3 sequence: CASSLVSSPLHF. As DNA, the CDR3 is TGTGCCAGCAGTTTAGTCAGTTCACCCCTCCACTTT.

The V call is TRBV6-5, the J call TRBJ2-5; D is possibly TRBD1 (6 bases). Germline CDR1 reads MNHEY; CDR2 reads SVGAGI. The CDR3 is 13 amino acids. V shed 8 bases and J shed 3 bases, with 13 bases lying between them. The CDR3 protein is CASGPGHEETQYF. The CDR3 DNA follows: TGTGCCAGCGGACCGGGACATGAAGAGACCCAGTACTTC.

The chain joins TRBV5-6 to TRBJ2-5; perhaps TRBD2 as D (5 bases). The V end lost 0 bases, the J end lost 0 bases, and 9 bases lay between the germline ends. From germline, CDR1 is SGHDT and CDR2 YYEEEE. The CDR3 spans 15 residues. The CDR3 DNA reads TGTGCCAGCAGCTTGGAGGCTAGCTACCAAGAGACCCAGTACTTC. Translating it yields CASSLEASYQETQYF.

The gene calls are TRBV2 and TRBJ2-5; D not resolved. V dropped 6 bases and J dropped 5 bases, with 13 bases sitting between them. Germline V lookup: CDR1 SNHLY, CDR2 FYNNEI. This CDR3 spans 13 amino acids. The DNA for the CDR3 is TGTGCCAGCAGCCTCCGACTCGGCGAGACCCAGTACTTC. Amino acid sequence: CASSLRLGETQYF.

The CDR3 region has the DNA TGCGCCAGCGGGACTAGCGGGGGAGAGACCCAGTACTTC. Protein sequence: CASGTSGGETQYF. The chain couples TRBV5-1 to TRBJ2-5; 14 nucleotides line up with TRBD2. The V gene's germline CDR1 is SGHRS and CDR2 YFSETQ. This CDR3 has 13 residues. The V and J ends lost 7 bases and 4 bases, in that order; junction bases with no gene match: 0.

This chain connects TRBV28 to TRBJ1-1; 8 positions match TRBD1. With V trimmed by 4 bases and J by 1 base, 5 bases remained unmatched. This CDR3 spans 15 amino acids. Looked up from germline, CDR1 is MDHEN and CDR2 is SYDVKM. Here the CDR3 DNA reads TGTGCCAGCAGTTCCCCAGGGGGCCCGAACACTGAAGCTTTCTTT. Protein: CASSSPGGPNTEAFF. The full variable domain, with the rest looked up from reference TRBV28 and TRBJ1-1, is DVKVTQSSRYLVKRTGEKVFLECVQDMDHENMFWYRQDPGLGLRLIYFSYDVKMKEKGDIPEGYSVSREKKERFSLILESASTNQTSMYLCASSSPGGPNTEAFFGQGTRLTVV.

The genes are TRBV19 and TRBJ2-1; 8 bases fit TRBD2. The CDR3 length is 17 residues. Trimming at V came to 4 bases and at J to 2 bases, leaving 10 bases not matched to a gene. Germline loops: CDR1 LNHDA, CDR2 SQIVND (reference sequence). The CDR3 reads CASSTTRRGLAYNEQFF. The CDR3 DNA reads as TGTGCCAGTAGTACGACTAGAAGGGGACTAGCCTACAATGAGCAGTTCTTC.

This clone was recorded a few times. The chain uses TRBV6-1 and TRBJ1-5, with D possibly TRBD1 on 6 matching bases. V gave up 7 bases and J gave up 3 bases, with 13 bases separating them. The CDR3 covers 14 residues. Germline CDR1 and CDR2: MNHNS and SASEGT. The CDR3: CASNRADNNQPQHF. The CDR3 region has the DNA TGTGCCAGCAACAGGGCTGACAACAATCAGCCCCAGCATTTT.

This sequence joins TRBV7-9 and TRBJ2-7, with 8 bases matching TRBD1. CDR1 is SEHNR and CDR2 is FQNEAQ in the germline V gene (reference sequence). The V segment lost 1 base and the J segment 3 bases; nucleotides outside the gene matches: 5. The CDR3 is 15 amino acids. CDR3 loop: CASSLGDRGGYEQYF. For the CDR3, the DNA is TGTGCCAGCAGCTTAGGCGACAGGGGAGGCTACGAGCAGTACTTC. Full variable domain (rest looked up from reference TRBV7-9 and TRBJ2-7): DTGVSQNPRHKITKRGQNVTFRCDPISEHNRLYWYRQTLGQGPEFLTYFQNEAQLEKSRLLSDRFSAERPKGSFSTLEIQRTEQGDSAMYLCASSLGDRGGYEQYFGPGTRLTVT.

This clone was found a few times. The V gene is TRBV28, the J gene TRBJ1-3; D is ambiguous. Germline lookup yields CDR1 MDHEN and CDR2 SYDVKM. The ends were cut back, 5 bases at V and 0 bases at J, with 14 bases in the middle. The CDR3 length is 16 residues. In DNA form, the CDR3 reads TGTGCCAGCAGTACGGGGTCTATGCCCTCTGGAAACACCATATATTTT. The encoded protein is CASSTGSMPSGNTIYF.

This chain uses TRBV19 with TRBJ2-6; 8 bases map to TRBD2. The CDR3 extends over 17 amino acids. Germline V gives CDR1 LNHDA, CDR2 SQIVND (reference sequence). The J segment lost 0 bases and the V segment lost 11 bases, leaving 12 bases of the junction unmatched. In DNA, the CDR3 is TGTGCCGTAAACGGGGGGGCCTTCGACTCTGGGGCCAACGTCCTGACTTTC. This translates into CAVNGGAFDSGANVLTF.

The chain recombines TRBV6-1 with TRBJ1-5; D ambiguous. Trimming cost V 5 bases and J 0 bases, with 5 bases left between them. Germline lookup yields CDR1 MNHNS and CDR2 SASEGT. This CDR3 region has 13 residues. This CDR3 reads CASSTYSNQPQHF. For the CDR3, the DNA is TGTGCCAGCAGTACTTATAGCAATCAGCCCCAGCATTTT.

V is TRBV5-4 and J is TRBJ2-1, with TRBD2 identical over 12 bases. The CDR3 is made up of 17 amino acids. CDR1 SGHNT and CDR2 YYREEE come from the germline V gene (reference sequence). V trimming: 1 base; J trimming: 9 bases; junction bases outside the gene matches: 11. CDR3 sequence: CASSLTSGGLPYPEQFF. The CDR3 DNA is TGTGCCAGCAGCTTGACTAGCGGGGGGCTCCCCTACCCTGAGCAGTTCTTC. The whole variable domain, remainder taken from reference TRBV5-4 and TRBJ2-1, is ETGVTQSPTHLIKTRGQQVTLRCSSQSGHNTVSWYQQALGQGPQFIFQYYREEENGRGNFPPRFSGLQFPNYSSELNVNALELDDSALYLCASSLTSGGLPYPEQFFGPGTRLTVL.

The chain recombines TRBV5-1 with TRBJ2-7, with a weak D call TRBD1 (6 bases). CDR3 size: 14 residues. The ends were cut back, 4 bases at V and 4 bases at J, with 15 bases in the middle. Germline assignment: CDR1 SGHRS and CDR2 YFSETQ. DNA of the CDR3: TGCGCCAGCAGCCGATACAGGGCTGGATACGAGCAGTACTTC. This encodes CASSRYRAGYEQYF.

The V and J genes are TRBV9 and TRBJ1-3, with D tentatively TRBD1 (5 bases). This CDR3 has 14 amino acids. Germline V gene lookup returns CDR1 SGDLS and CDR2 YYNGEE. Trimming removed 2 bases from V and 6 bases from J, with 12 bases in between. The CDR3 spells CASSVGGGSNTIYF. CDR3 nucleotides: TGTGCCAGCAGCGTGGGGGGGGGTTCAAACACCATATATTTT.

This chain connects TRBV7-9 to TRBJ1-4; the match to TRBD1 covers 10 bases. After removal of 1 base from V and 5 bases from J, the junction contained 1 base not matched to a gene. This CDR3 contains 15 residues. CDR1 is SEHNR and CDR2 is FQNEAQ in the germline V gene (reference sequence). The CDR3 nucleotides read TGTGCCAGCAGCTTAGGGGGACAGGGGAATGAAAAACTGTTTTTT. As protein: CASSLGGQGNEKLFF.

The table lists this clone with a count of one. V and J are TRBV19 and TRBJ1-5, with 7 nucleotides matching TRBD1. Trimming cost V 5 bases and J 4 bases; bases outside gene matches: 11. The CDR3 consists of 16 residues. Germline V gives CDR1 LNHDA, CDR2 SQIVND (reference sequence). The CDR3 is CASSSQWRGLNQPQHF. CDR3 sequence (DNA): TGTGCCAGTAGTTCTCAGTGGAGGGGGCTTAATCAGCCCCAGCATTTT.

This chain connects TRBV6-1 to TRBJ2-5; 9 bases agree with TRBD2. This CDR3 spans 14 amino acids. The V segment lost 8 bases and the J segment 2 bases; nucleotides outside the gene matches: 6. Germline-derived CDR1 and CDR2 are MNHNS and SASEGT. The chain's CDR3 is CASSSGGTQETQYF. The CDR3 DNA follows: TGTGCCAGCTCCAGCGGGGGGACACAAGAGACCCAGTACTTC.

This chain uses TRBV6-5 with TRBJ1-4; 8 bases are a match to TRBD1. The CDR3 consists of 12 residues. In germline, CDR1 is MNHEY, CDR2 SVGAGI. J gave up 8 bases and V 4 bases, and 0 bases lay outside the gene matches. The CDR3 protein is CASSWDREKLFF. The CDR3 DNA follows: TGTGCCAGCAGTTGGGACAGGGAAAAACTGTTTTTT.

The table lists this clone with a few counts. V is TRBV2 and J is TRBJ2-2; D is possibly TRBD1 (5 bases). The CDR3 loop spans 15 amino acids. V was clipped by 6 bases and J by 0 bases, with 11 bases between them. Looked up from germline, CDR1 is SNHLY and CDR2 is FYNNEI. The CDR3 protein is CASSPGATNTGELFF. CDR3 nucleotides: TGTGCCAGCAGCCCTGGGGCTACGAACACCGGGGAGCTGTTTTTT. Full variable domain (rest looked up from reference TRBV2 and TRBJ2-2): EPEVTQTPSHQVTQMGQEVILRCVPISNHLYFYWYRQILGQKVEFLVSFYNNEISEKSEIFDDQFSVERPDGSNFTLKIRSTKLEDSAMYFCASSPGATNTGELFFGEGSRLTVL.

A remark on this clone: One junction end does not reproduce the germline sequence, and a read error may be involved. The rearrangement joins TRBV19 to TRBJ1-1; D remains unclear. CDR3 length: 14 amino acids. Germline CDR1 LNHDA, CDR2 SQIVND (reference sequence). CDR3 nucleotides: TGTGCCAGTAGCATAGTATCTATGAACACTGAAGCTTTCTTT. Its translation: CASSIVSMNTEAFF.

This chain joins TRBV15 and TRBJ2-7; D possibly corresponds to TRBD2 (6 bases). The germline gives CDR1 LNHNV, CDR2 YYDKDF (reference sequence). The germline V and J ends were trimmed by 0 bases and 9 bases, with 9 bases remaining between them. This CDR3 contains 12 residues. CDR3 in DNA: TGTGCCACCAGCAGAGATCGGGACTCGCAGTACTTC. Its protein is CATSRDRDSQYF.

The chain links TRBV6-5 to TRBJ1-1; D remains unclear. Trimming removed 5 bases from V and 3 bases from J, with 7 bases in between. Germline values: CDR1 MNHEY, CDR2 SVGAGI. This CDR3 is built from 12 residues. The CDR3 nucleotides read TGTGCCAGCAGTCACGGGGACACTGAAGCTTTCTTT. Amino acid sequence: CASSHGDTEAFF.

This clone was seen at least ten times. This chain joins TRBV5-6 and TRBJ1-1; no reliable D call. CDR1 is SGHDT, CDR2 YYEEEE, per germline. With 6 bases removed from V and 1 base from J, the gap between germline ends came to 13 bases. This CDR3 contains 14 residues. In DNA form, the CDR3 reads TGTGCCAGCATCCAAAGAGCGGGGAACACTGAAGCTTTCTTT. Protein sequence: CASIQRAGNTEAFF. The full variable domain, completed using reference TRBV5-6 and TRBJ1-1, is DAGVTQSPTHLIKTRGQQVTLRCSPKSGHDTVSWYQQALGQGPQFIFQYYEEEERQRGNFPDRFSGHQFPNYSSELNVNALLLGDSALYLCASIQRAGNTEAFFGQGTRLTVV.

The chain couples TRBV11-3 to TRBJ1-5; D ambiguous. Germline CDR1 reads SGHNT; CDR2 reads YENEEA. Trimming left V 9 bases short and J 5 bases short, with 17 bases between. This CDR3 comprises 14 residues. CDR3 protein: CARCSPQHDQPQHF. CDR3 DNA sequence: TGTGCCAGGTGTTCCCCCCAACACGATCAGCCCCAGCATTTT.

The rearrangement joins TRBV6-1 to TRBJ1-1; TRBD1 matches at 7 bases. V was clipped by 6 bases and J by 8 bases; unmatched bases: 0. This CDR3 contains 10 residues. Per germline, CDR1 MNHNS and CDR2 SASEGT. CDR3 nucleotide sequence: TGTGCCAGCAGGACAGGGGAAGCTTTCTTT. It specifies CASRTGEAFF.

The DNA of the CDR3 is TGTGCCATCCTGCCTCTGCCTAGCGGGGGGGTTTTCGGTCTGGCCAAAAACATTCAGTACTTC. Translated, it gives CAILPLPSGGVFGLAKNIQYF. The chain employs TRBV28 and TRBJ2-4; 12 nucleotides match TRBD2. Losses at the gene ends were 10 bases for V and 1 base for J; bases not matched to a gene: 23. Germline V lookup: CDR1 MDHEN, CDR2 SYDVKM. The CDR3 has 21 amino acids.